Listed below are T cell receptor beta chains from one sample, sequenced in a study of blood T cell repertoires in COVID-19. Profiling relied on immunoSEQ multiplex PCR, and the TCRdb table lists in-frame clones only, not all of them. The sample lists 150,000 to 200,000 clones; roughly 84% were seen once. The specimen was peripheral blood. The receptors stem from a woman between 55 and 75 years old with acute or convalescent COVID-19. CDR3s include the opening cysteine and the closing phenylalanine or tryptophan. The D gene is left open where the match is weak. Not every row has a clone size; where given, it reads once, few, many or a size class.

J | size | D | V | CDR3 | DNA
TRBJ1-5 | NA | NA | TRBV15 | CATSSASAAVLSNQPQHF | TGTGCCACCAGCAGCGCCTCGGCGGCTGTACTTAGCAATCAGCCCCAGCATTTT
TRBJ2-5 | once | NA | TRBV6-2/TRBV6-3 | CASSYQRRGETQYF | TGTGCCAGCAGTTACCAACGCAGAGGAGAGACCCAGTACTTC
TRBJ1-6 | NA | NA | TRBV5-8 | CASSPRRPRNNSPLHF | TGTGCCAGCAGCCCCCGTCGTCCGAGAAATAATTCACCCCTCCACTTT
TRBJ1-6 | NA | NA | TRBV5-1 | CASSPGPGDNSPLHF | TGCGCCAGCAGCCCTGGGCCGGGGGATAATTCACCCCTCCACTTT
TRBJ2-3 | NA | NA | TRBV4-3 | CASSQDWARDTITDTQYF | TGCGCCAGCAGCCAAGATTGGGCCAGGGATACGATCACAGATACGCAGTATTTT
TRBJ1-1 | NA | NA | TRBV7-2 | CASSFSGGVNTEAFF | TGTGCCAGCAGCTTCTCCGGAGGGGTGAACACTGAAGCTTTCTTT
TRBJ1-3 | NA | TRBD1 | TRBV4-3 | CASSQETGAGNTIYF | TGCGCCAGCAGCCAAGAAACAGGGGCTGGAAACACCATATATTTT
TRBJ2-5 | NA | TRBD2 | TRBV7-6 | CASSLALAGTETQYF | TGTGCCAGCAGCTTAGCACTAGCGGGGACAGAGACCCAGTACTTC
TRBJ2-3 | NA | TRBD2 | TRBV7-8 | CASRSRTGLAGGTTPDTQYF | TGTGCCAGCAGATCTCGGACAGGACTAGCGGGGGGAACCACACCAGATACGCAGTATTTT
TRBJ1-1 | few | TRBD1 | TRBV7-2 | CASSLAPAGGGTEAFF | TGTGCCAGCAGCTTAGCCCCTGCAGGGGGCGGCACTGAAGCTTTCTTT
TRBJ1-2 | NA | TRBD1 | TRBV7-8 | CASSSGQGYSGYTF | TGTGCCAGCAGCTCGGGACAGGGTTATTCTGGCTACACCTTC
TRBJ1-1 | NA | NA | TRBV6-2/TRBV6-3 | CASSPTRTAKNTEAFF | TGTGCCAGCAGCCCTACACGGACTGCAAAGAACACTGAAGCTTTCTTT
TRBJ1-4 | few | NA | TRBV5-1 | CASSLDLEKLFF | TGCGCCAGCAGCTTGGATCTTGAAAAACTGTTTTTT
TRBJ1-4 | few | NA | TRBV28 | CASSLTPGATNEKLFF | TGTGCCAGCAGTTTAACACCAGGCGCAACTAATGAAAAACTGTTTTTT
TRBJ1-2 | NA | NA | TRBV5-1 | CASSLVSGNGYTF | TGCGCCAGCAGCTTGGTGTCAGGGAATGGCTACACCTTC
TRBJ1-5 | NA | NA | TRBV7-2 | CASSPGTRWFQPQHF | TGTGCCAGCAGCCCAGGGACTCGGTGGTTTCAGCCCCAGCATTTT
TRBJ1-1 | once | TRBD1 | TRBV3-1/TRBV3-2 | CASSQQGADTEAFF | TGTGCCAGCAGCCAGCAGGGGGCGGACACTGAAGCTTTCTTT
TRBJ2-1 | NA | TRBD1 | TRBV24-1 | CATSEGQDYNEQFF | TGTGCCACCAGTGAGGGACAGGACTACAATGAGCAGTTCTTC
TRBJ1-1 | few | NA | TRBV19 | CASSIDRIYTEAFF | TGTGCCAGTAGTATAGACAGGATTTACACTGAAGCTTTCTTT
TRBJ2-1 | NA | TRBD1 | TRBV24-1 | CATSDPWPGQGTDEQFF | TGTGCCACCAGTGATCCTTGGCCCGGACAGGGGACGGATGAGCAGTTCTTC
TRBJ1-1 | NA | TRBD1 | TRBV2 | CASSGQGVNTEAFF | TGTGCCAGCAGCGGACAGGGAGTAAACACTGAAGCTTTCTTT
TRBJ1-1 | few | NA | TRBV18 | CASSQGNSNTEAFF | TGTGCCAGCTCGCAGGGGAACTCCAACACTGAAGCTTTCTTT
TRBJ1-5 | NA | TRBD1 | TRBV24-1 | CATSDRRDRHSQPQHF | TGTGCCACCAGTGATCGTCGGGACAGGCACAGTCAGCCCCAGCATTTT
TRBJ2-7 | NA | TRBD1 | TRBV5-1 | CASSPSGQSYEQYF | TGCGCCAGCAGCCCCTCGGGACAGTCCTACGAGCAGTACTTC
TRBJ2-1 | NA | TRBD1 | TRBV24-1 | CAIGTGGFEQFF | TGTGCCATCGGGACAGGGGGATTCGAGCAGTTCTTC
TRBJ1-5 | NA | TRBD1 | TRBV25-1 | CASQVNRQGRAQPQHF | TGTGCCAGCCAAGTGAACCGACAGGGGAGGGCTCAGCCCCAGCATTTT
TRBJ2-7 | NA | TRBD2 | TRBV10-3 | CAISEGVAGSTYEQYF | TGTGCCATCAGTGAGGGGGTAGCGGGGAGCACCTACGAGCAGTACTTC
TRBJ1-3 | NA | TRBD1 | TRBV30 | CAWSRDRGLSAASGNTIYF | TGTGCCTGGAGCCGGGACAGGGGCCTCTCGGCCGCCTCTGGAAACACCATATATTTT
TRBJ1-2 | NA | TRBD1 | TRBV5-1 | CASSAFTGDLNYGYTF | TGCGCCAGCAGCGCCTTTACAGGGGACCTTAACTATGGCTACACCTTC
TRBJ2-1 | NA | TRBD1 | TRBV2 | CASSERDRGDYNEQFF | TGTGCCAGCAGTGAGAGGGACAGAGGGGACTACAATGAGCAGTTCTTC
TRBJ2-7 | NA | TRBD1 | TRBV6-6 | CASSYGTGAYYEQYF | TGTGCCAGCAGTTACGGGACAGGGGCGTACTACGAGCAGTACTTC
TRBJ1-5 | NA | TRBD1 | TRBV24-1 | CATSHRGSNQPQHF | TGTGCCACCAGTCACAGGGGCAGCAATCAGCCCCAGCATTTT
TRBJ2-1 | NA | NA | TRBV3-1/TRBV3-2 | CASSSFGPGYNEQFF | TGTGCCAGCAGCTCATTTGGGCCAGGTTACAATGAGCAGTTCTTC
TRBJ2-5 | few | TRBD1 | TRBV25-1 | CASSKPDRYQETQYF | TGTGCCAGCAGTAAACCGGACAGGTATCAAGAGACCCAGTACTTC
TRBJ1-6 | NA | NA | TRBV6-5 | CASSYRRGNNSPLHF | TGTGCCAGCAGCTATCGGCGCGGGAATAATTCACCCCTCCACTTT
TRBJ1-2 | NA | NA | TRBV5-6 | CASSPTLDNGYTF | TGTGCCAGCAGCCCGACACTGGATAATGGCTACACCTTC
TRBJ2-5 | NA | TRBD2 | TRBV18 | CASSPPTSGGETQYF | TGTGCCAGCTCACCACCGACTAGCGGGGGGGAGACCCAGTACTTC
TRBJ1-2 | NA | NA | TRBV14 | CASSPQGYGGYTF | TGTGCCAGCAGCCCCCAGGGGTATGGGGGCTACACCTTC
TRBJ2-3 | NA | NA | TRBV7-9 | CASSLARLELTDTQYF | TGTGCCAGCAGCTTAGCTCGACTAGAACTCACAGATACGCAGTATTTT
TRBJ1-1 | NA | NA | TRBV25-1 | CASSGKREDTEAFF | TGTGCCAGCAGTGGGAAACGGGAGGACACTGAAGCTTTCTTT
TRBJ1-6 | once | NA | TRBV5-5 | CASSLIQGTSAPLHF | TGTGCCAGCAGCTTAATCCAGGGGACGAGTGCACCCCTCCACTTT
TRBJ2-7 | NA | NA | TRBV6-2/TRBV6-3 | CASSYSSRSSYEQYF | TGTGCCAGCAGTTACTCTAGCCGGAGCTCCTACGAGCAGTACTTC
TRBJ2-7 | NA | TRBD2 | TRBV24-1 | CATSGTAGGPEQYF | TGTGCCACCAGTGGTACCGCGGGGGGGCCCGAGCAGTACTTC
TRBJ1-6 | NA | NA | TRBV4-2 | CASSQAAPSLQTGNNSPLHF | TGTGCCAGCAGCCAAGCCGCCCCCTCTCTTCAGACAGGCAATAATTCACCCCTCCACTTT